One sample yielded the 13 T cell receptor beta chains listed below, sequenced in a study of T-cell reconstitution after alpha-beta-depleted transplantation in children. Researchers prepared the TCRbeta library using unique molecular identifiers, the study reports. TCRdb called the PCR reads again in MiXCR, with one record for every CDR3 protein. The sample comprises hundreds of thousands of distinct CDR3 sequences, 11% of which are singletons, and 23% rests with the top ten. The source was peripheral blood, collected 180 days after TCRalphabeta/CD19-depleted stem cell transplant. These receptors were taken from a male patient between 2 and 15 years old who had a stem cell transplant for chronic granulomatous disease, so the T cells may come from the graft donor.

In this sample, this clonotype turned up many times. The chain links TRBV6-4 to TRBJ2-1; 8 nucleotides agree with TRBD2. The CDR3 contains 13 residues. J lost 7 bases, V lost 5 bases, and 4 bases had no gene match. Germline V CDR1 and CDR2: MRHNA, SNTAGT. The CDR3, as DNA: TGTGCCAGCAGTATCCTAGCGGGTAATGAGCAGTTCTTC. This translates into CASSILAGNEQFF.

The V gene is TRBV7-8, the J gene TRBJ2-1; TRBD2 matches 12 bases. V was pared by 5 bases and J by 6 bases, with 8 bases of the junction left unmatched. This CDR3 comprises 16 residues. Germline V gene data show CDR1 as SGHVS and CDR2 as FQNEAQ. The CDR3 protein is CASSARLAGVANEQFF. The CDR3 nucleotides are TGTGCCAGCAGCGCCCGACTAGCGGGAGTAGCCAATGAGCAGTTCTTC.

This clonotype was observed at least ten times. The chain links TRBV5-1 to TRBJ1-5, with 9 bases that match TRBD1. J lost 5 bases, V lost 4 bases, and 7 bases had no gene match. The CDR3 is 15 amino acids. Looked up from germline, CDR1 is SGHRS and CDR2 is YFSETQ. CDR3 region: CASSPGTGKHQPQHF. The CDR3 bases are TGCGCCAGCAGCCCTGGGACAGGGAAGCATCAGCCCCAGCATTTT.

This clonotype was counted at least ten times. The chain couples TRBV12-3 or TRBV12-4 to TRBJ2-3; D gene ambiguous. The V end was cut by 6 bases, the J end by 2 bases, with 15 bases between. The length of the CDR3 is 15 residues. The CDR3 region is CASSRRKGYTDTQYF. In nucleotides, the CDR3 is TGTGCCAGCAGCCGCAGGAAAGGTTACACAGATACGCAGTATTTT.

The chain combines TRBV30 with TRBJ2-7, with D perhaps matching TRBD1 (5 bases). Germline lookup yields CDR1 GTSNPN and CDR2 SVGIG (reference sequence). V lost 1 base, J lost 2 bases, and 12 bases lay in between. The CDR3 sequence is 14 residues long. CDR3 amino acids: CAWSAQGKAYEQYF. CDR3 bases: TGTGCCTGGAGTGCCCAGGGAAAAGCCTACGAGCAGTACTTC.

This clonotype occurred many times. Here the CDR3 reads CATADPWTGSYNEQFF. In nucleotides, the CDR3 is TGTGCCACAGCGGATCCGTGGACAGGTTCCTACAATGAGCAGTTCTTC. The V call is TRBV12-3 or TRBV12-4, the J call TRBJ2-1; 7 bases fit TRBD1. This CDR3 region has 16 residues. J gave up 1 base and V 10 bases, and 13 bases lay outside the gene matches.

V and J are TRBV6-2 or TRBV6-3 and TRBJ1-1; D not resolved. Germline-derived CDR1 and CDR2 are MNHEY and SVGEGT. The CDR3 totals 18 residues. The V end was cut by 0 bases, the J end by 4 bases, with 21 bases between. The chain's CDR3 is CASSYSSLVANQPTEAFF. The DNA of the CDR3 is TGTGCCAGCAGTTACTCGAGCTTGGTCGCCAACCAGCCCACTGAAGCTTTCTTT.

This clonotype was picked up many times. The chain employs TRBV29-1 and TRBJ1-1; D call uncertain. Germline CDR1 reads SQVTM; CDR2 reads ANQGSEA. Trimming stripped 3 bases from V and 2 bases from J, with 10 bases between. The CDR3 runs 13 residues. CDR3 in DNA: TGCAGCGTTGATTTGGGGTTTAACACTGAAGCTTTCTTT. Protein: CSVDLGFNTEAFF.

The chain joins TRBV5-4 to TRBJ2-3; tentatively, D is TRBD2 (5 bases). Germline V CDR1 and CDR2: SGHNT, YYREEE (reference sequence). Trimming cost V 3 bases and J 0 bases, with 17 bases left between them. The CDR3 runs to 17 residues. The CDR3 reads CASSSRRSRTSTDTQYF. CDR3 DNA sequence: TGTGCCAGCAGCTCCCGTAGAAGCAGGACTAGCACAGATACGCAGTATTTT.

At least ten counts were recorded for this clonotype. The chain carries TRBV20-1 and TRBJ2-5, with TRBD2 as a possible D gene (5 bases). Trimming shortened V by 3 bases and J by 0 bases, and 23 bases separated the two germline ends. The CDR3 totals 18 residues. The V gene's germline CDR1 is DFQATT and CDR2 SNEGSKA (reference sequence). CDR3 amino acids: CSARGEGTSGPYQETQYF. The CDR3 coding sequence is TGCAGTGCTAGGGGAGAGGGAACGAGCGGACCGTACCAAGAGACCCAGTACTTC.

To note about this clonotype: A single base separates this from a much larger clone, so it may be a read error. CDR3 nucleotides: TGCGCCAGCAGCGCGGGACAGGCGTTTTCCGTGACCCAGTACTTC. Its translation: CASSAGQAFSVTQYF. This chain joins TRBV5-1 and TRBJ2-5; TRBD1 matches 8 bases. Germline V gives CDR1 SGHRS, CDR2 YFSETQ. This CDR3 is built from 15 residues. V was clipped by 4 bases and J by 7 bases; unmatched bases: 12.

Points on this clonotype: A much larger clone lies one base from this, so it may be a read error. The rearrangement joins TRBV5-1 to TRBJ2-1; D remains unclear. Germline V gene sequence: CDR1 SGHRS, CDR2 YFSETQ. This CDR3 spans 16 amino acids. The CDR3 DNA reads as TGCGCCAGCAGCTTGGGATTAAGTGGATCCTACAATGATCAGTTCTTC. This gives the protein CASSLGLSGSYNDQFF.

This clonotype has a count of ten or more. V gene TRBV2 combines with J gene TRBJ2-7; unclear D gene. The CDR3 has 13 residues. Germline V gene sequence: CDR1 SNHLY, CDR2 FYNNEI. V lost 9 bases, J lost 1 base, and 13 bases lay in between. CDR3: CASMAPSSYEQYF. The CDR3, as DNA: TGTGCCAGTATGGCCCCGTCGTCCTACGAGCAGTACTTC.